This TCR beta chain is drawn from a study of blood T cell repertoires in COVID-19. Across the whole study: The United States, Italy and Spain were the sources of the acute and convalescent COVID-19 samples.

Repertoires were generated with immunoSEQ multiplex PCR, while TCRdb's copy carries only in-frame clones and drops some. The sample consists of about 150,000 clones, less than 90% of them appearing once. CDR1 and CDR2 (germline): SGHNT, YYREEE (reference sequence). The junction had 12 bases not matched to a gene; V was cut back by 4 bases and J by 7 bases. This CDR3 spans 16 amino acids. The receptor was isolated from a woman between 45 and 60 years old who had been exposed to COVID-19. The rearrangement uses TRBV5-4 and TRBJ1-4; TRBD1 agrees at 8 bases. The sequenced sample was PBMCs or T cells enriched from blood (not recorded which). In DNA form, the CDR3 reads TGTGCCAGCAGCCCCCGGTCTGGACAGGGCGGTGAAAAACTGTTTTTT. The encoded protein is CASSPRSGQGGEKLFF.